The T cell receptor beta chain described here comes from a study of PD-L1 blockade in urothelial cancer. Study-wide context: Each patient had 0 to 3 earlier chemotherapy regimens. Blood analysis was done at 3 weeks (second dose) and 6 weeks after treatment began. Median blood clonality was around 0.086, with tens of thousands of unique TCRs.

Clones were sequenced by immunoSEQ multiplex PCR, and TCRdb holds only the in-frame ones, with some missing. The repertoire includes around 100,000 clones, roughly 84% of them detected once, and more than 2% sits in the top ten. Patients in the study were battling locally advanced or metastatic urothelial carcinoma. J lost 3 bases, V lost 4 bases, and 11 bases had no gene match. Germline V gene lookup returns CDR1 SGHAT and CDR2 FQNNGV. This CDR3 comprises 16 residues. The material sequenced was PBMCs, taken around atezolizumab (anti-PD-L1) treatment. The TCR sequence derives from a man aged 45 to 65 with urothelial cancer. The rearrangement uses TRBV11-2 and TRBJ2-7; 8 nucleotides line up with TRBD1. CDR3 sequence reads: CASSSRFETGDYEQYF. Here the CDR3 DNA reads TGTGCCAGCAGCTCTCGATTCGAGACAGGGGACTACGAGCAGTACTTC.